The clone carrying this T cell receptor beta chain was found a few times. The source of the sample is a study of blood T cell repertoires in COVID-19. Some clones are missing from TCRdb's copy, which holds only in-frame ones; the method was immunoSEQ multiplex PCR. Counted here are about 230,000 clones, around 90% occurring once; the ten biggest clones make up 3.7%. Sequenced: PBMCs or T cells enriched from blood (not recorded which). This TCR was sampled from a woman aged 25-40 years who had been exposed to COVID-19.

This CDR3 is CASSRDRVGLGGNTIYF. The CDR3 DNA follows: TGTGCCAGCAGCCGGGACAGGGTCGGCTTAGGTGGAAACACCATATATTTT. This chain connects TRBV19 to TRBJ1-3, with TRBD1 matching 9 bases. The ends lost 9 bases at V and 3 bases at J; junction bases unmatched: 15. Germline CDR1 reads LNHDA; CDR2 reads SQIVND (reference sequence). The CDR3 covers 17 residues. The entire variable domain, with the rest obtained from reference TRBV19 and TRBJ1-3, is as follows: DGGITQSPKYLFRKEGQNVTLSCEQNLNHDAMYWYRQDPGQGLRLIYYSQIVNDFQKGDIAEGYSVSREKKESFPLTVTSAQKNPTAFYLCASSRDRVGLGGNTIYFGEGSWLTVV.